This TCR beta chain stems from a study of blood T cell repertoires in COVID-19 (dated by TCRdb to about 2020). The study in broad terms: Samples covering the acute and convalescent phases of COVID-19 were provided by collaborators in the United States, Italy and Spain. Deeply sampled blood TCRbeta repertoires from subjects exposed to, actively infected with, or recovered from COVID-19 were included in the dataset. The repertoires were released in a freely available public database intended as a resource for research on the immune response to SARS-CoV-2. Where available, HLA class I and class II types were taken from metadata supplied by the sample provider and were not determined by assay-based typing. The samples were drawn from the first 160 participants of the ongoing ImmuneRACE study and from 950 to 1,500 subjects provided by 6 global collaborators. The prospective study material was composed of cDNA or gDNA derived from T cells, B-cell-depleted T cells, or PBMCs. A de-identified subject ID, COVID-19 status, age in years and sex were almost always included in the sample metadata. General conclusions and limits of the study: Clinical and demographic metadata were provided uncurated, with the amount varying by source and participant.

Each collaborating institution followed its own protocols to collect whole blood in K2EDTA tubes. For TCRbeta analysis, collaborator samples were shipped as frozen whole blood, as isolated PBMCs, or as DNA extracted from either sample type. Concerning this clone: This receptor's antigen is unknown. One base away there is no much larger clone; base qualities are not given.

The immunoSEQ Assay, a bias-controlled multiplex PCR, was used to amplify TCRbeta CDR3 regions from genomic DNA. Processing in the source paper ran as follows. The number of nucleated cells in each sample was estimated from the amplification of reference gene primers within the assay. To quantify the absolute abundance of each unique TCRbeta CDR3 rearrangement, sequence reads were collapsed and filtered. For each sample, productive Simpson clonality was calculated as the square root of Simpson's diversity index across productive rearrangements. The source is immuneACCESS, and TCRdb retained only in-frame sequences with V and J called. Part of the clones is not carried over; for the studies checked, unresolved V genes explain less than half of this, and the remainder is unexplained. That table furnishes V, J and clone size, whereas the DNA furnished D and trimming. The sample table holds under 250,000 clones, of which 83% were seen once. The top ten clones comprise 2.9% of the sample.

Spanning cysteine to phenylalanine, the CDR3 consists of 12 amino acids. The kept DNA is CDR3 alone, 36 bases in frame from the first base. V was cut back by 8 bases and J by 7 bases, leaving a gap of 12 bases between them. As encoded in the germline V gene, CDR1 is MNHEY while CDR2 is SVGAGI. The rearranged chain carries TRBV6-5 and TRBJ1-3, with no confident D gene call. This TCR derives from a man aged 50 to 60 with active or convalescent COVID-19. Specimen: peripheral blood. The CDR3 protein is CASRNYANTIYF. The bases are TGTGCCAGCCGGAACTACGCGAACACCATATATTTT.